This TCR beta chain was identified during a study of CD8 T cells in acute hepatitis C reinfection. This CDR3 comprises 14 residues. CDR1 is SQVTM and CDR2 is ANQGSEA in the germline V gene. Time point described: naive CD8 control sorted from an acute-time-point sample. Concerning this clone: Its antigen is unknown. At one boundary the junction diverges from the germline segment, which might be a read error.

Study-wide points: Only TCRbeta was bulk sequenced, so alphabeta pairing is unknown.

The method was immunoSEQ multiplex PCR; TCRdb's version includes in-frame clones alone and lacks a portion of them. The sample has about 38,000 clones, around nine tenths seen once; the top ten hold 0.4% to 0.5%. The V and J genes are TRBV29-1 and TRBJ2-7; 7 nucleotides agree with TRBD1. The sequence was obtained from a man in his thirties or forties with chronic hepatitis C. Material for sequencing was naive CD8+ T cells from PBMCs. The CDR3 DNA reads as TGCAACGTTGAAGACAGGGAGACATCCTACGAGCAGTACTTC. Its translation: CNVEDRETSYEQYF.